Detailed here is one T cell receptor beta chain. What it recognizes is unknown. This sample is part of a study of T cell responses to AZD1222 COVID-19 vaccine. Findings of the study overall: It was only after the peak T cell response that any repertoires were sampled. Unmutated regions of variants are reportedly targeted by nearly half of spike-specific TCRs. There were mostly white British donors and more females than males, and clonal diversity was possibly underestimated.

The CDR3 is 16 amino acids. Germline loops: CDR1 WNHNN, CDR2 SYGVQD (reference sequence). V was pared by 5 bases and J by 0 bases, with 7 bases of the junction left unmatched. This table comes from immunoSEQ multiplex PCR, and its TCRdb copy is limited to in-frame clones, with some not included. The table shows 150,000 to 200,000 clones, with around 90% occurring only once. This clonotype was sampled from an adult in good health. The sequencing here drew on peripheral blood, taken on day 0 of AZD1222 vaccination. V gene TRBV10-1 combines with J gene TRBJ2-1; 7 nucleotides align to TRBD2. CDR3 region: CASSSSGGFSYNEQFF. CDR3 nucleotide sequence: TGCGCCAGCAGTTCTAGCGGCGGATTCTCCTACAATGAGCAGTTCTTC.